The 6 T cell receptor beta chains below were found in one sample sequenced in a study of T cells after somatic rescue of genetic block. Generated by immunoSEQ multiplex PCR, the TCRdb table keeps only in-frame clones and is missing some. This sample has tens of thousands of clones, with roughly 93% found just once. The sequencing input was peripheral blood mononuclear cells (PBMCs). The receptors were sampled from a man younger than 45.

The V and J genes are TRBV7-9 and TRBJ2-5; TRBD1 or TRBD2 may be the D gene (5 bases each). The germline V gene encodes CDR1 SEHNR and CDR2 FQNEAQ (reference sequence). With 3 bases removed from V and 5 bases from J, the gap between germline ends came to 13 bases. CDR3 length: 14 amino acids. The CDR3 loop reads CASSFGTHGETQYF. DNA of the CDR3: TGTGCCAGCAGCTTCGGGACGCACGGGGAGACCCAGTACTTC. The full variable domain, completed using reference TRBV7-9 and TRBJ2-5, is DTGVSQNPRHKITKRGQNVTFRCDPISEHNRLYWYRQTLGQGPEFLTYFQNEAQLEKSRLLSDRFSAERPKGSFSTLEIQRTEQGDSAMYLCASSFGTHGETQYFGPGTRLLVL.

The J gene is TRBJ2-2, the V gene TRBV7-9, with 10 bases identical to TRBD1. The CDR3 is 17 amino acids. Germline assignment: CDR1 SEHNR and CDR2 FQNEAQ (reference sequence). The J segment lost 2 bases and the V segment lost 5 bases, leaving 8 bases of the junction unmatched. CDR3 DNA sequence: TGTGCCAGCAGCACTCCGGGACAGGGGACCAACACCGGGGAGCTGTTTTTT. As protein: CASSTPGQGTNTGELFF.

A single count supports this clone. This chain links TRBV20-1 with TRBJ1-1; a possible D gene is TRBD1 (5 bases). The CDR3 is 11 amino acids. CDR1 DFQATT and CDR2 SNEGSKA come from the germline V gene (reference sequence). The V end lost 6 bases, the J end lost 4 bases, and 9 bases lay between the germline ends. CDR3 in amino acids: CSARGGTEAFF. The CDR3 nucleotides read TGCAGTGCCCGCGGGGGCACTGAAGCTTTCTTT.

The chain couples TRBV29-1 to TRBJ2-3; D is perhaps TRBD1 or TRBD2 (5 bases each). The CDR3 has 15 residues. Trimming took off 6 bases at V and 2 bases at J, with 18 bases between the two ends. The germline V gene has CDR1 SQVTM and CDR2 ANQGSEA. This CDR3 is CSVAGTLEHTDTQYF. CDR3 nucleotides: TGCAGCGTCGCCGGGACCCTCGAACACACAGATACGCAGTATTTT.

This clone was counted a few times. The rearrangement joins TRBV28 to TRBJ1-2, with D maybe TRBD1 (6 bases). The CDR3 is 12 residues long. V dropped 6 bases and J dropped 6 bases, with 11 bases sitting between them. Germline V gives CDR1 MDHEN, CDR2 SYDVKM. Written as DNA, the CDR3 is TGTGCCAGCAGGGAAGGGGGGCATGGCTACACCTTC. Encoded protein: CASREGGHGYTF.

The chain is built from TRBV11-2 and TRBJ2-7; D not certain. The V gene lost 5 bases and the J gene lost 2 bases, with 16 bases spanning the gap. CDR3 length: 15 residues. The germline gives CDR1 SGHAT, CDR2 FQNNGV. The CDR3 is CASSPTVLRPYEQYF. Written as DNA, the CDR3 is TGTGCCAGCAGCCCGACGGTACTTCGTCCCTACGAGCAGTACTTC.